This T cell receptor beta chain was documented in a study of T cells expressing NK-cell markers (dated by TCRdb to 2018 to 2020). In terms of the full investigation: Roughly 8 donors provided sorted CD3+CD56+NKG2C+, CD3+CD56+NKG2C- and CD3+CD56-NKG2C+ T-cell subsets, whose TCR beta-chain repertoires were profiled. Among the eight sequenced donors, only one was HCMV-seronegative, while the other seven were HCMV-seropositive. The eight sequenced donors were randomly selected healthy volunteers, three men and five women. Libraries were sequenced as 2 x 150 bp reads on Illumina HiSeq 2000/2500, MiSeq or NextSeq.

Summary of the overall study and its limitations: Whether the expanded NKG2C-expressing T cell clones were specific for HCMV antigens was left unclear. In six or seven donors, the dominant CD3+CD56+NKG2C+ clonotypes ranked among the top 10 CD8+ clonotypes, making up roughly 1.0-7.0% of CD8+ T cells. Those dominant clonotypes were again the most abundant among CD3+CD56-NKG2C+ cells in a few donors, at roughly 25-65%.

HCMV-specific IgG was detected in serum with a commercial ELISA kit to determine HCMV serostatus. Peripheral blood mononuclear cells were isolated from blood by Ficoll density gradient centrifugation. Concerning this clonotype: Its antigen has not been determined.

Including cysteine and phenylalanine, the CDR3 has 13 amino acids. Only the protein sequence is given. Looking up the germline V gene yields CDR1 SGHNT and CDR2 YENEEA. TCRdb records Illumina HiSeq 2000 as the sequencer. The TCR beta cDNA libraries were made using 5'RACE template switching, a step that added both a universal primer site and unique molecular identifiers. Synthesis of cDNA was primed from the TCR beta constant segment and was followed by two consecutive PCR amplification steps. The original pipeline was this. MIGEC was used to demultiplex reads and group the reads by UMI, and MiTCR was used to assemble and quantify clonotypes. To exclude erroneous sequences, any TCR cDNA sequence not supported by at least two reads was discarded. Downstream repertoire analysis used the tcR package, and clonotypes were matched across fractions by CDR3 nucleotide sequence plus V segment. VDJmatch was used to annotate antigen specificity against VDJdb, with one amino acid substitution in CDR3 permitted. The reads went through TCRdb reprocessing, and each CDR3 protein sequence gets one entry with no DNA. TCRdb's processing, not the study's, gives the V and J calls here. The sample table includes about 460,000 distinct CDR3 sequences. The biggest ten clones account for 1.4% of the sample.

Source material: blood T cells: a sorted CD56 or NKG2C T cell subset, CD4+ or CD8+ T cells, or bulk PBMC T cells (not recorded which). The receptor comes from a woman aged 50 to 60 in good health. Donor details come from another sample of the same person, matched by shared clones. The chain is made from TRBV11-3 and TRBJ2-1; there is no DNA to check the TCRdb D call of TRBD1. The CDR3 is CASSGEQGNEQFF.